Listed below are T cell receptor beta chains from one sample, sequenced in a study of regulatory T cells in long-lasting Graves disease. A single record per CDR3 protein comes from TCRdb applying MiXCR to the multiplex PCR reads. In the table there are 650,000 to 850,000 distinct CDR3 sequences, around 30% of which are singletons. Sequenced here: peripheral blood mononuclear cells (PBMCs), sampled when the disease was refractory, from a patient treated with antithyroid drugs. The source of these receptors is a female donor with Graves disease. The CDR3 runs from the conserved cysteine through the conserved F or W. The D gene is left open where the match is weak. Clone size appears in some rows only: once, few, many, or a class for an expanded clone.

TRBJ2-5	TRBV6-1	few	.	CASSERERAGSETQYF	TGTGCCAGCAGTGAAAGGGAGCGGGCGGGTTCCGAGACCCAGTACTTC
TRBJ2-3	TRBV10-1	.	.	CASSVSRGTDTQYF	TGCGCCAGCAGTGTTTCGCGGGGCACAGATACGCAGTATTTT
TRBJ2-7	TRBV9	.	.	CASSLGGVNYEQYF	TGTGCCAGCAGCCTGGGGGGAGTAAACTACGAGCAGTACTTC
TRBJ1-1	TRBV29-1	.	.	CSVYYQGAEAFF	TGCAGCGTCTACTACCAAGGCGCTGAAGCTTTCTTT
TRBJ2-7	TRBV10-2	.	TRBD1	CASSEWGTGRSYEQYF	TGCGCCAGCAGTGAGTGGGGGACAGGGCGGTCCTACGAGCAGTACTTC
TRBJ1-1	TRBV28	many	.	CASSLQSPGFVGEAFF	TGTGCCAGCAGCCTCCAATCTCCAGGGTTTGTAGGTGAAGCTTTCTTT
TRBJ1-4	TRBV5-4	.	.	CASSLAGDYHGKLFF	TGTGCCAGCAGCTTGGCGGGGGATTACCACGGAAAACTGTTTTTT
TRBJ2-3	TRBV11-2	.	.	CASSLGLNVDTQYF	TGTGCCAGCAGCCTGGGACTTAACGTGGATACGCAGTATTTT
TRBJ2-7	TRBV2	.	.	CASSYQAASEQYF	TGTGCCAGCAGTTACCAGGCAGCGTCCGAGCAGTACTTC
TRBJ2-7	TRBV20-1	few	.	CSATFGGSYEQYF	TGCAGTGCTACCTTTGGGGGAAGCTACGAGCAGTACTTC
TRBJ2-7	TRBV20-1	.	.	CSGFGPSYEQYF	TGCAGTGGCTTTGGGCCCAGCTACGAGCAGTACTTC
TRBJ1-1	TRBV19	.	TRBD1	CASSRVQGAPNTEAFF	TGTGCCAGTAGTAGGGTACAGGGGGCGCCGAACACTGAAGCTTTCTTT
TRBJ1-5	TRBV12-3/TRBV12-4	many	.	CASSLAGRANNQPQHF	TGTGCCAGCAGTTTAGCGGGCAGGGCAAACAATCAGCCCCAGCATTTT
TRBJ1-1	TRBV3-1	.	.	CASSEQTGQNTEAFF	TGTGCCAGCAGCGAGCAGACGGGACAGAACACTGAAGCTTTCTTT
TRBJ1-5	TRBV19	.	.	CASSISASGQPQHF	TGTGCCAGTAGTATATCGGCGAGCGGTCAGCCCCAGCATTTT
TRBJ1-5	TRBV6-1	few	.	CASSPFTFRTSNQPQHF	TGTGCCAGCAGTCCCTTTACGTTTAGGACCAGCAATCAGCCCCAGCATTTT
TRBJ1-1	TRBV30	.	TRBD1	CAWSVQAWGFGTANSEAFF	TGTGCCTGGAGTGTACAGGCCTGGGGTTTCGGGACAGCGAACTCCGAAGCTTTCTTT
TRBJ1-1	TRBV14	.	TRBD1	CASSPRGWTEAFF	TGTGCCAGCAGCCCCAGGGGGTGGACTGAAGCTTTCTTT
TRBJ1-1	TRBV5-1	.	.	CASSLVGSTNTEAFF	TGCGCCAGCAGCTTGGTGGGGTCAACGAACACTGAAGCTTTCTTT
TRBJ2-7	TRBV6-5	few	.	CASSYEGGDGYEQYF	TGTGCCAGCAGTTACGAGGGGGGCGACGGCTACGAGCAGTACTTC
TRBJ1-1	TRBV4-1	.	TRBD1	CASSQELQGAGGTEAFF	TGCGCCAGCAGCCAGGAGTTACAGGGGGCAGGGGGCACTGAAGCTTTCTTT
TRBJ1-2	TRBV6-1	many	.	CASSESLTGSRRGGYTF	TGTGCCAGCAGTGAATCTCTTACGGGGTCCCGTAGGGGTGGCTACACCTTC
TRBJ2-7	TRBV5-1	.	TRBD2	CASSFFGRHDEQYF	TGCGCCAGCAGCTTCTTCGGGAGGCACGACGAGCAGTACTTC
TRBJ2-7	TRBV12-3/TRBV12-4	few	.	CASPPGDEQYF	TGTGCCAGCCCTCCAGGGGACGAGCAGTACTTC
TRBJ1-5	TRBV12-3/TRBV12-4	many	.	CASRQSSNQPQHF	TGTGCCAGCAGACAATCTAGCAATCAGCCCCAGCATTTT
TRBJ1-4	TRBV3-1	many	.	CASSHMYGNEKLFF	TGTGCCAGCAGCCACATGTACGGTAATGAAAAACTGTTTTTT
TRBJ1-2	TRBV29-1	few	TRBD1	CSVVGEDGTGPGYTF	TGCAGCGTTGTGGGGGAGGACGGGACAGGGCCTGGCTACACCTTC
TRBJ1-5	TRBV27	.	.	CASSLWGAEQPQHF	TGTGCCAGCAGTTTATGGGGGGCTGAGCAGCCCCAGCATTTT
TRBJ1-1	TRBV5-1	few	TRBD1	CASSSRTGGGEAFF	TGCGCCAGCAGCTCAAGGACAGGGGGAGGTGAAGCTTTCTTT
TRBJ2-5	TRBV9	few	TRBD1	CASGGQAGRETQYF	TGTGCCAGCGGGGGACAGGCGGGGCGAGAGACCCAGTACTTC
TRBJ1-1	TRBV5-5	.	.	CASSPGVRSLTEAFF	TGTGCCAGCAGCCCAGGCGTGCGGAGCCTCACTGAAGCTTTCTTT
TRBJ2-6	TRBV25-1	.	.	CASSARQVSGANVLTF	TGTGCCAGCAGTGCAAGACAGGTCTCTGGGGCCAACGTCCTGACTTTC
TRBJ1-5	TRBV29-1	few	.	CSVRTDADQPQHF	TGCAGCGTTAGGACAGATGCGGATCAGCCCCAGCATTTT
TRBJ2-5	TRBV29-1	many	.	CSVQQGQETQYF	TGCAGCGTGCAACAGGGCCAAGAGACCCAGTACTTC
TRBJ2-5	TRBV19	.	.	CASSGSDQETQYF	TGTGCCAGTAGCGGGAGTGACCAAGAGACCCAGTACTTC
TRBJ2-7	TRBV19	few	TRBD1	CATTSRQGHEQYF	TGTGCCACCACAAGTCGACAGGGCCACGAGCAGTACTTC
TRBJ1-2	TRBV18	once	.	CASSPPTNYGYTF	TGTGCCAGCTCACCACCCACCAACTATGGCTACACCTTC
TRBJ1-1	TRBV2	many	TRBD1	CASSDRDDDTEAFF	TGTGCCAGCAGCGACAGGGACGATGACACTGAAGCTTTCTTT
TRBJ1-5	TRBV7-9	.	.	CASSLDLHNQPQHF	TGTGCCAGCAGCTTAGACCTTCACAATCAGCCCCAGCATTTT
TRBJ1-6	TRBV7-3	many	.	CASSLGNNSPLHF	TGTGCCAGCAGCTTGGGGAATAATTCACCCCTCCACTTT
TRBJ1-5	TRBV2	.	.	CASSVDRDSNQPQHF	TGTGCCAGCAGTGTGGATAGGGATAGCAATCAGCCCCAGCATTTT
TRBJ1-2	TRBV3-1	few	TRBD1	CASSPGQGLHGYTF	TGTGCCAGCAGCCCGGGACAGGGTTTGCATGGCTACACCTTC
TRBJ1-4	TRBV5-8	few	TRBD1	CASRSDRSNEKLFF	TGTGCCAGCAGATCGGACAGGTCTAATGAAAAACTGTTTTTT
TRBJ2-5	TRBV5-5	.	TRBD1	CATSGERRGWETQYF	TGTGCCACTTCAGGAGAGCGCAGGGGGTGGGAGACCCAGTACTTC
TRBJ2-7	TRBV12-3/TRBV12-4	many	.	CASRNGYSYEQYF	TGTGCCAGCAGAAACGGATATTCCTACGAGCAGTACTTC
TRBJ1-1	TRBV6-2/TRBV6-3	many	.	CASSYGSIPYTEAFF	TGTGCCAGCAGTTATGGCTCGATCCCGTACACTGAAGCTTTCTTT